Presented here are 16 T cell receptor beta chains from one specimen sequenced in a study of blood T cell repertoires in COVID-19. Sequenced by immunoSEQ multiplex PCR; TCRdb stores in-frame clones only, minus some. This sample has about 89,000 clones, with 91% found just once. The sample was peripheral blood. These receptor sequences come from a human donor with active COVID-19. The donor label of this sample is uncertain.

There are many counts of this clone. This chain joins TRBV6-6 and TRBJ2-7, with D possibly TRBD2 on 5 matching bases. Germline lookup yields CDR1 MNHNY and CDR2 SVGAGI (reference sequence). The CDR3 sequence is 13 residues long. Trimming removed 6 bases at V and 2 bases at J, with 11 bases between. This CDR3 is CASSPGSTYEQYF. Here the CDR3 DNA reads TGTGCCAGCAGCCCGGGGTCAACCTACGAGCAGTACTTC.

A single count supports this clone. V gene TRBV19 combines with J gene TRBJ2-7, with D possibly matching TRBD1 (6 bases). This CDR3 is built from 15 residues. Germline values: CDR1 LNHDA, CDR2 SQIVND (reference sequence). V was pared by 4 bases and J by 3 bases, with 16 bases between. In nucleotides, the CDR3 is TGTGCCAGTAGTAACGCCCCCTTGGACAGCTACGAGCAGTACTTC. This encodes CASSNAPLDSYEQYF. Variable domain in full (rest from reference TRBV19 and TRBJ2-7): DGGITQSPKYLFRKEGQNVTLSCEQNLNHDAMYWYRQDPGQGLRLIYYSQIVNDFQKGDIAEGYSVSREKKESFPLTVTSAQKNPTAFYLCASSNAPLDSYEQYFGPGTRLTVT.

CDR3 residues: CASGPTSGGASGELFF. CDR3 DNA: TGCGCCAGCGGACCGACTAGCGGGGGGGCCTCCGGGGAGCTGTTTTTT. The gene calls are TRBV5-1 and TRBJ2-2; 14 nucleotides match TRBD2. This CDR3 has 16 amino acids. The ends lost 7 bases at V and 6 bases at J; junction bases unmatched: 8. Germline CDR1 reads SGHRS; CDR2 reads YFSETQ.

This clone was counted between two and nine times. CDR3: CASSETGSSGANVLTF. Written as DNA, the CDR3 is TGTGCCAGCAGTGAAACAGGCAGCTCTGGGGCCAACGTCCTGACTTTC. The chain is built from TRBV6-4 and TRBJ2-6, with TRBD1 as a possible D gene (5 bases). Per germline, CDR1 MRHNA and CDR2 SNTAGT. This CDR3 spans 16 amino acids. V was shortened by 3 bases and J by 0 bases, with 9 bases between the two germline ends.

A word on this clone: The sample has other DNA sequences that encode this CDR3 too. V is TRBV5-1 and J is TRBJ2-5, with D unclear. The V gene's germline CDR1 is SGHRS and CDR2 YFSETQ. The V and J ends lost 0 bases and 3 bases respectively, with 6 bases between them. There are 13 residues in the CDR3. CDR3 region: CASSLVPEETQYF. For the CDR3, the DNA is TGCGCCAGCAGCTTGGTTCCAGAAGAGACCCAGTACTTC.

The J gene is TRBJ1-2, the V gene TRBV2; D is perhaps TRBD1 (6 bases). Germline V gene lookup returns CDR1 SNHLY and CDR2 FYNNEI. The ends were cut back, 6 bases at V and 2 bases at J, with 10 bases in the middle. The CDR3 totals 13 residues. In nucleotides, the CDR3 is TGTGCCAGCAGCACCGACAGGAACTATGGCTACACCTTC. Encoded protein: CASSTDRNYGYTF.

The sample holds one count of this clone. The V gene is TRBV2, the J gene TRBJ1-2, with D possibly being TRBD1 (6 bases). The germline V and J ends were trimmed by 6 bases and 5 bases, with 22 bases remaining between them. The CDR3 has 16 amino acids. Germline assignment: CDR1 SNHLY and CDR2 FYNNEI. CDR3 nucleotides: TGTGCCAGCAGCCAGGGGATCACAGCCAATCCGTATGGCTACACCTTC. The encoded protein is CASSQGITANPYGYTF.

In this sample, this clone turned up a few times. This chain uses TRBV3-1 (or the pseudogene TRBV3-2) with TRBJ1-6; D perhaps matches TRBD1 (5 bases). CDR3 length: 15 residues. Deletions cut 4 bases from V and 5 bases from J, with 12 bases between. The germline gives CDR1 LGHDT, CDR2 YNNKEL (reference sequence). The CDR3 here is CASSRSDSHNSPLHF. In nucleotides, the CDR3 is TGTGCCAGCAGCCGCTCAGACAGCCATAATTCACCCCTCCACTTT.

This clone was seen only once. The chain carries TRBV21-1 and TRBJ2-5; no DNA check was done on the table's D call, TRBD1. TRBV21-1 is tagged as a pseudogene. The CDR3 consists of 15 residues. CDR3 nucleotides: TGTGCCAGCAGCAATAGGGACAGGGAAAGGGAGACCCAGTACTTC. It codes for CASSNRDRERETQYF.

The chain recombines TRBV5-6 with TRBJ2-3; D may be TRBD1 (5 bases). The germline CDR1 and CDR2 sequences are SGHDT and YYEEEE. The CDR3 has 15 residues. V shed 0 bases and J shed 2 bases, with 10 bases lying between them. The CDR3 protein is CASSLASGFTDTQYF. The CDR3 nucleotides read TGTGCCAGCAGCTTGGCGTCAGGGTTCACAGATACGCAGTATTTT.

The rearrangement uses TRBV19 and TRBJ1-5; perhaps TRBD1 as D (5 bases). V lost 9 bases to trimming and J lost 0 bases, with 21 bases between them. This CDR3 has 17 amino acids. CDR1 and CDR2 from the germline V gene are LNHDA and SQIVND (reference sequence). Here the CDR3 DNA reads TGTGCCAGCCACGTCGTGGGGGGATCATATAGCAATCAGCCCCAGCATTTT. Its protein is CASHVVGGSYSNQPQHF.

This chain uses TRBV29-1 with TRBJ1-1, with 8 bases lining up with TRBD1. The CDR3 has 13 residues. The V segment lost 6 bases and the J segment 1 base; nucleotides outside the gene matches: 4. Germline-derived CDR1 and CDR2 are SQVTM and ANQGSEA. The CDR3 DNA follows: TGCAGCGTCACCGGGACAGGGAACACTGAAGCTTTCTTT. The encoded protein is CSVTGTGNTEAFF.

CDR3 protein: CASSPTENTEAFF. The CDR3 coding sequence is TGTGCCAGCAGCCCAACAGAAAACACTGAAGCTTTCTTT. V and J are TRBV9 and TRBJ1-1, with D uncertain. V dropped 4 bases and J dropped 2 bases, with 9 bases sitting between them. Per germline, CDR1 SGDLS and CDR2 YYNGEE. This CDR3 spans 13 amino acids.

V and J are TRBV29-1 and TRBJ2-7, with 12 bases identical to TRBD1. CDR1 is SQVTM and CDR2 is ANQGSEA in the germline V gene. This CDR3 has 13 amino acids. V trimming: 7 bases; J trimming: 6 bases; junction bases outside the gene matches: 7. CDR3 residues: CSAEMGQGAEQYF. Written as DNA, the CDR3 is TGCAGCGCCGAGATGGGACAGGGGGCCGAGCAGTACTTC.

The chain has TRBV2 and TRBJ2-3; 12 bases fit TRBD2. Germline assignment: CDR1 SNHLY and CDR2 FYNNEI. The CDR3 has 16 residues. Trimming removed 6 bases from V and 0 bases from J; junction bases left unmatched: 4. The DNA for the CDR3 is TGTGCCAGCAGCCTCACTAGCGGGGGGAGCACAGATACGCAGTATTTT. This gives the protein CASSLTSGGSTDTQYF.

The chain uses TRBV6-1 and TRBJ1-4; 8 bases line up with TRBD1. V gave up 3 bases and J gave up 5 bases; unmatched junction bases: 5. This CDR3 has 15 amino acids. Germline assignment: CDR1 MNHNS and CDR2 SASEGT. DNA of the CDR3: TGTGCCAGCAGTGAGGGGCAGGGGGCAAATGAAAAACTGTTTTTT. The encoded protein is CASSEGQGANEKLFF.